A single sample is the source of the 10 T cell receptor beta chains below, sequenced in a study of blood T cell repertoires in COVID-19 (dated by TCRdb to 2020 to 2022). The method was the immunoSEQ multiplex PCR assay. TCRdb mirrors the immuneACCESS table, restricted to in-frame sequences. Some clones are absent from its copies; in checked studies, under half trace to an unresolved V gene, and the reason for the others is unknown. This sample lists about 87,000 clones; approximately 82% were detected once. The top ten clones comprise 2% to 2.5% of the sample. The sequencing sample was made of peripheral blood. All receptors derive from a woman between 65 and 79 years old with acute or convalescent COVID-19.

The rearrangement uses TRBV30 and TRBJ1-1; D unclear. The CDR3 consists of 13 residues. Looked up from germline, CDR1 is GTSNPN and CDR2 is SVGIG (reference sequence). The V end lost 5 bases, the J end lost 2 bases, and 12 bases lay between the germline ends. CDR3 amino acids: CAWELTANTEAFF. The CDR3 DNA reads as TGTGCCTGGGAGCTTACAGCCAACACTGAAGCTTTCTTT.

The table lists this clone with a few counts. The J gene is TRBJ1-1, the V gene TRBV10-2; D not certain. The germline V and J ends were trimmed by 7 bases and 1 base, with 10 bases remaining between them. CDR1 is WSHSY, CDR2 SAAADI, per germline. This CDR3 is built from 13 residues. The CDR3 DNA sequence: TGCGCCAGCACATATGGAGGGAACACTGAAGCTTTCTTT. Translated: CASTYGGNTEAFF.

V usage is TRBV4-1 and J usage is TRBJ1-1; no clear D gene. This CDR3 has 18 amino acids. V dropped 0 bases and J dropped 0 bases, with 17 bases sitting between them. In germline, CDR1 is MGHRA, CDR2 YSYEKL. The CDR3 spells CASSQDTKVTNMNTEAFF. The CDR3 DNA is TGCGCCAGCAGCCAAGATACTAAGGTAACGAACATGAACACTGAAGCTTTCTTT.

The chain is built from TRBV14 and TRBJ2-3, with 10 bases lining up with TRBD1. V gave up 0 bases and J gave up 7 bases; unmatched junction bases: 7. The CDR3 consists of 16 residues. The germline CDR1 and CDR2 sequences are SGHDN and FVKESK. CDR3 region: CASSQDRQGASNTQYF. The CDR3 bases are TGTGCCAGCAGCCAAGATAGACAGGGGGCGTCGAATACGCAGTATTTT.

The J gene is TRBJ1-2, the V gene TRBV2, with D possibly TRBD1 on 5 matching bases. The germline V gene encodes CDR1 SNHLY and CDR2 FYNNEI. Between the trimmed V and J ends, which lost 1 base and 3 bases, there was a span of 15 bases. The CDR3 totals 16 residues. The CDR3 is CASSEERFGGDYGYTF. CDR3 nucleotide sequence: TGTGCCAGCAGTGAAGAAAGATTTGGGGGGGACTATGGCTACACCTTC.

The chain couples TRBV15 to TRBJ1-4; D is unclear. Trimming stripped 0 bases from V and 7 bases from J, with 9 bases between. Germline CDR1 reads LNHNV; CDR2 reads YYDKDF (reference sequence). There are 14 residues in the CDR3. The CDR3 DNA follows: TGTGCCACCAGCAGAGATTACAGTGGTGAAAAACTGTTTTTT. Its protein product is CATSRDYSGEKLFF.

CDR3 nucleotides: TGTGCCAGCAGGATGGGACAGGCACCCCAAGAGACCCAGTACTTC. This encodes CASRMGQAPQETQYF. J is TRBJ2-5 and V is TRBV2; the match to TRBD1 covers 8 bases. From germline, CDR1 is SNHLY and CDR2 FYNNEI. Trimming cost V 6 bases and J 1 base; bases outside gene matches: 7. There are 15 residues in the CDR3.

The J gene is TRBJ1-2, the V gene TRBV3-1 (or the pseudogene TRBV3-2); D perhaps matches TRBD1 (5 bases). Germline-derived CDR1 and CDR2 are LGHDT and YNNKEL (reference sequence). The V gene lost 4 bases and the J gene lost 0 bases, with 12 bases spanning the gap. The CDR3 has 15 amino acids. The CDR3 bases are TGTGCCAGCAGCCCAGCCGGGGGAGCTAACTATGGCTACACCTTC. This sequence encodes CASSPAGGANYGYTF.

The chain uses TRBV7-3 and TRBJ2-5, with TRBD1 matching over 11 bases. V shed 1 base, J shed 3 bases, and the junction held 4 bases outside the gene matches. The CDR3 spans 16 residues. Germline CDR1 SGHTA, CDR2 FQGTGA. The CDR3 DNA reads TGTGCCAGCAGCTTAAGGGGGACAGGGGGGAAAGAGACCCAGTACTTC. Encoded protein: CASSLRGTGGKETQYF.

This clone was observed once. The gene calls are TRBV28 and TRBJ1-3; D is possibly TRBD1 (5 bases). The length of the CDR3 is 16 residues. V lost 7 bases and J 0 bases, leaving 16 bases between the germline ends. Germline V gives CDR1 MDHEN, CDR2 SYDVKM. The CDR3 DNA follows: TGTGCCAGCATGGGGCCTTGGAGCAGCTCTGGAAACACCATATATTTT. Encoded protein: CASMGPWSSSGNTIYF.